This TCR beta chain was obtained from a study of shared clonotypes between healthy human individuals. Whole-study findings and limits: Depth was large, yet rarefaction showed that sorted-subset sequencing was incomplete.

Concerning this clone: What it binds is unknown.

Sorted-subset replicate PCR reactions were performed with about 190 ng DNA, corresponding to roughly 30,000 T cell genomes. Assay used: immunoSEQ multiplex PCR; TCRdb lists only in-frame clones, some missing. Of about 1 million clones detected, about 74% appear once; the ten largest clones hold approximately 1.5%. This CDR3 spans 15 amino acids. Germline-derived CDR1 and CDR2 are SEHNR and FQNEAQ (reference sequence). Trimming shortened V by 2 bases and J by 0 bases, and 7 bases separated the two germline ends. The source of this sequence is a young man in good health. V gene TRBV7-9 combines with J gene TRBJ2-2; D is ambiguous. Material for sequencing was memory CD4+ T cells sorted from blood. Subset denoted: CD45RA-negative fraction. CDR3 in amino acids: CASSLPRPNTGELFF. CDR3 DNA sequence: TGTGCCAGCAGCTTACCCAGGCCGAACACCGGGGAGCTGTTTTTT.